This T cell receptor (beta chain) was obtained from a study of blood T cell repertoires in COVID-19. Study-wide context: T cells, B-cell-depleted T cells, or PBMCs provided the cDNA or gDNA that served as material.

CDR1 SGHTA and CDR2 FQGNSA come from the germline V gene. The V gene lost 5 bases and the J gene lost 4 bases, with 12 bases spanning the gap. The CDR3 consists of 15 residues. In the original workflow: How many nucleated cells were present was estimated from reference gene primer amplification. Method: immunoSEQ multiplex PCR; TCRdb's copy keeps in-frame clones and lacks some. V and J calls and clone size come straight from that table; D and trimming were deduced from the DNA. This table holds 30,000 to 50,000 clones, about four fifths found once. This clonotype originated in a man at least 80 years old with active or convalescent COVID-19. The V and J genes are TRBV7-2 and TRBJ2-6, with D hard to call. The sequenced sample consisted of peripheral blood. The CDR3 spells CASSLSPGGANVLTF. Written as DNA, the CDR3 is TGTGCCAGCAGCCTATCCCCCGGGGGGGCCAACGTCCTGACTTTC.